This T cell receptor beta chain stems from a study of beta chain features in type 1 diabetes. Findings and limits, study-wide: In type 1 diabetes patients, VDJ junctions had fewer insertions; deletions at these junctions were more frequent. Researchers reported that naive, central memory and Treg TCRB repertoires appeared more similar in patients than in healthy donors. Moderate but significant shortening of TCRB CDR3s was recorded in all four CD4+ subsets from Type 1 diabetes patients.

Reverse transcription of all isolated RNA meant that expressed TCRB transcripts were sequenced. Only in-frame clones appear in the TCRdb table, and some are missing; sequencing was by immunoSEQ multiplex PCR. Of more than 85,000 clones listed, around 40% are singletons. Note on this clone: Antigen: not known.

V was clipped by 5 bases and J by 3 bases; unmatched bases: 2. This CDR3 is 14 amino acids long. Germline-derived CDR1 and CDR2 are SGDLS and YYNGEE. Sequenced sample: stem cell memory CD4+ T cells from blood. The V and J genes are TRBV9 and TRBJ2-2; 9 nucleotides agree with TRBD1. The receptor comes from a woman aged 18-29 years in good health. In DNA, the CDR3 is TGTGCCAGCAGATGGACAGGGGACACCGGGGAGCTGTTTTTT. It is translated as CASRWTGDTGELFF.